The present TCR beta chain was sequenced within a study of OX40 agonist ivuxolimab in advanced cancers. Study context: Partial responses were seen in three patients, one with hepatocellular carcinoma and two with cutaneous melanoma. The study, taken as a whole, reports: Fewer expanded clones were found on average in CD4+ than in CD8+ T cells. At 0.1 to 3.0 mg/kg, CD4+ and CD8+ blood T cells expanded clonally by week 6. Also showing low normalized T-cell clonal expansion were some of the nonresponders.

On this clone: The antigen is unknown.

The V gene's germline CDR1 is SNHLY and CDR2 FYNNEI. V was pared by 1 base and J by 8 bases, with 14 bases between. There are 15 residues in the CDR3. Sequencing was performed with immunoSEQ multiplex PCR; in TCRdb, only in-frame clones are kept and a portion is missing. The data contain about 77,000 clones, over 85% of them singletons. The rearrangement links TRBV2 to TRBJ1-4; D might be TRBD1 (6 bases). The TCR comes from an adult with an advanced solid tumor such as melanoma, head and neck, liver or kidney cancer. This sample comprised CD4+ or CD8+ T cells sorted from blood, obtained in a trial of the OX40 agonist ivuxolimab. The CDR3 protein is CASSEDRAVNEKLFF. The CDR3 DNA reads TGTGCCAGCAGTGAAGACAGGGCGGTTAACGAAAAACTGTTTTTT.